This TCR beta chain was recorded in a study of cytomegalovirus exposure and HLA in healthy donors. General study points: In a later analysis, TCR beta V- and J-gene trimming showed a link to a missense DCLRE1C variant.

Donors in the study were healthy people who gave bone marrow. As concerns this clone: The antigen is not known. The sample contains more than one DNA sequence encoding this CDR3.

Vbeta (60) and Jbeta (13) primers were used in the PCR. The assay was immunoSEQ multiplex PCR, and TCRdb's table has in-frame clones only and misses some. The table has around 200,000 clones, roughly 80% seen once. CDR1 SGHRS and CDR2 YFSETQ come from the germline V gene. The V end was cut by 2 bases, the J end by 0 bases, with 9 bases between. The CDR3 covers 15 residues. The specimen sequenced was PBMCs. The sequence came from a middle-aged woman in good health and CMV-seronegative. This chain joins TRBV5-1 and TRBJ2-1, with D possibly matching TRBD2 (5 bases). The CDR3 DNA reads TGCGCCAGCAGCTTAATCAGCGGCTCCTACAATGAGCAGTTCTTC. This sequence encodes CASSLISGSYNEQFF.